This T cell receptor (beta chain) is drawn from a study of cytomegalovirus exposure and HLA in healthy donors. PCR amplification relied on 60 Vbeta primers (plus 13 Jbeta primers). Produced via immunoSEQ multiplex PCR; TCRdb's table is partial and in-frame only. The data show about 100,000 clones, 76% seen once. V lost 5 bases to trimming and J lost 1 base; unmatched junction nucleotides: 5. From germline, CDR1 is SQVTM and CDR2 ANQGSEA. The CDR3 length is 14 residues. The receptor's source is a woman between 18 and 29 years old in good health and CMV-seropositive. V gene TRBV29-1 combines with J gene TRBJ2-3, with 8 bases matching TRBD2. Input material: PBMCs. CDR3 nucleotide sequence: TGCAGCGTTCGGGGAGCGGGAGGCACAGATACGCAGTATTTT. It codes for CSVRGAGGTDTQYF.